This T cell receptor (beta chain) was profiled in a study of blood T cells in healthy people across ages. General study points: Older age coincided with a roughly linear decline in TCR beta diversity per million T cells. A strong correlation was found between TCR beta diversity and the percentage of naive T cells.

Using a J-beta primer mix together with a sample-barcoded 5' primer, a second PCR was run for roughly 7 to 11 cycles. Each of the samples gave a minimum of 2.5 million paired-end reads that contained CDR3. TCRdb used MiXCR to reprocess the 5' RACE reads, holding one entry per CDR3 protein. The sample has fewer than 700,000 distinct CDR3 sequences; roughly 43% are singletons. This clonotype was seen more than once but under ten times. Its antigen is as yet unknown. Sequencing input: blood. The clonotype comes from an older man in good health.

This chain's CDR3 is CASSLLATSGGYEQYF. For the CDR3, the DNA is TGTGCCAGCAGCTTACTTGCGACTAGCGGGGGCTACGAGCAGTACTTC. The chain combines TRBV7-9 with TRBJ2-7; 12 positions match TRBD2. This CDR3 comprises 16 residues. Germline assignment: CDR1 SEHNR and CDR2 FQNEAQ (reference sequence). V gave up 2 bases and J gave up 3 bases; unmatched junction bases: 5.